The rows below give T cell receptor beta chains drawn from one sample of a study of blood T cell repertoires in COVID-19. The method was immunoSEQ multiplex PCR; TCRdb's version includes in-frame clones alone and lacks a portion of them. Here the sample spans some 190,000 clones, roughly 80% being singletons. The sequenced material came from peripheral blood. These receptors all stem from a woman older than 75 with COVID-19, enrolled during active disease. The conserved cysteine and the conserved F or W are not part of the CDR3 here. D genes are given only for firm matches.

ASSLGGTANTGELF TRBJ2-2 NA TRBV5-5
ASSLAGDYFDTQY TRBJ2-3 NA TRBV5-1
ASRVGDSYEQY TRBJ2-7 NA TRBV5-1
ASSPRSGEDTEAF TRBJ1-1 NA TRBV18
ASSQGRGWEKLF TRBJ1-4 NA TRBV27
ATSRDLQDYGYT TRBJ1-2 NA TRBV15
ASSTGQGTSPLH TRBJ1-6 TRBD1 TRBV19
ASSLGGGGNNSPLH TRBJ1-6 NA TRBV5-1
ASSEVEVAGKY TRBJ2-7 TRBD2 TRBV2
ASEQGASGGKTQY TRBJ2-5 NA TRBV28
ASSPPNRGHVTGELF TRBJ2-2 TRBD1 TRBV7-9